Below, 6 T cell receptor beta chains from the same sample are listed, as sequenced in a study of blood T cell repertoires in COVID-19. Only in-frame clones appear in the TCRdb table, and some are missing; sequencing was by immunoSEQ multiplex PCR. The sample has approximately 220,000 clones; 82% are singletons. Sequencing used peripheral blood. Receptors originate from a woman in her sixties or seventies with acute or convalescent COVID-19.

This chain uses TRBV7-2 with TRBJ1-2, with 10 bases lining up with TRBD1. The CDR3 has 16 amino acids. Per germline, CDR1 SGHTA and CDR2 FQGNSA. The junction had 14 bases not matched to a gene; V was cut back by 5 bases and J by 8 bases. The CDR3 spells CASSVMGGGQGRGYTF. In DNA, the CDR3 is TGTGCCAGCAGCGTAATGGGTGGGGGACAGGGGAGAGGCTACACCTTC.

In this sample, this clone turned up a few times. The CDR3 nucleotides are TGCGCCAGCAGCTTAGGGACTAGCGGGTACAATGAGCAGTTCTTC. It is translated as CASSLGTSGYNEQFF. This chain links TRBV5-1 with TRBJ2-1; 12 nucleotides match TRBD2. With V trimmed by 2 bases and J by 4 bases, 1 base remained unmatched. The CDR3 has 15 residues. The germline gives CDR1 SGHRS, CDR2 YFSETQ.

The chain uses TRBV6-5 and TRBJ1-2; possibly TRBD1 for D (5 bases). The germline CDR1 and CDR2 sequences are MNHEY and SVGAGI. Trimming stripped 6 bases from V and 4 bases from J, with 9 bases between. This CDR3 is 12 amino acids long. The chain's CDR3 is CASSDSIYGYTF. The CDR3 DNA follows: TGTGCCAGCAGCGACAGCATCTATGGCTACACCTTC.

This sequence joins TRBV5-4 and TRBJ1-4, with a tentative D call TRBD1 (5 bases). V was cut by 3 bases and J by 6 bases, with 15 bases left in between. This CDR3 has 15 residues. CDR1 is SGHNT and CDR2 is YYREEE in the germline V gene (reference sequence). CDR3 coding DNA: TGTGCCAGCAGCTCGGGGGGGACTTCACATGAAAAACTGTTTTTT. Translated, it gives CASSSGGTSHEKLFF.

The chain employs TRBV19 and TRBJ2-2, with D possibly TRBD1 on 5 matching bases. CDR3 size: 17 residues. Per the germline V gene, CDR1 is LNHDA and CDR2 is SQIVND (reference sequence). The V end lost 2 bases, the J end lost 6 bases, and 19 bases lay between the germline ends. The CDR3 DNA is TGTGCCAGTAGTATAATTGAAGGCAGGGCGAAGGCCGGGGAGCTGTTTTTT. Translated, it gives CASSIIEGRAKAGELFF.

CDR3 sequence (DNA): TGTGCCAGCACCCGGCAGGGCAGGCGGGGTGAGCAGTTCTTC. Its translation: CASTRQGRRGEQFF. This chain uses TRBV2 with TRBJ2-1; D is possibly TRBD2 (6 bases). The CDR3 contains 14 residues. Germline values: CDR1 SNHLY, CDR2 FYNNEI. Trimming cost V 7 bases and J 9 bases, with 19 bases left between them.